This entry describes one TCR beta chain. This sample is drawn from a study of patients and donors after allogeneic stem cell transplantation. V was pared by 0 bases and J by 0 bases, with 4 bases between. Germline V gives CDR1 SGDLS, CDR2 YYNGEE. CDR3 length: 14 amino acids. A single record per CDR3 protein comes from TCRdb applying MiXCR to the RT-PCR reads. The repertoire has approximately 160,000 distinct CDR3 sequences, approximately 28% of them found once; the top ten carry under 3.5%. This sequence joins TRBV9 and TRBJ1-5; no reliable D call. This TCR was recovered from a human donor who was either an allogeneic HSCT recipient or a stem cell or donor lymphocyte infusion donor (not recorded which). It is not recorded whose cells these are; they may come from a transplant donor. Source material: blood, either unsorted or a sorted T cell fraction (not recorded which). This chain's CDR3 is CASSVGHSNQPQHF. In DNA, the CDR3 is TGTGCCAGCAGCGTAGGTCATAGCAATCAGCCCCAGCATTTT.